This TCR beta chain was captured in a study of cytomegalovirus exposure and HLA in healthy donors (dated by TCRdb to about 2017). Regarding the study in general: According to an earlier analysis of around 600 of the donors, some 180 million T cells yielded 117 million unique TCR beta sequences and approximately 300 Gb of sequence data. Roughly 300 gigabases of sequencing data and 70 million to 85 million unique TCR sequences were included in an early release covering about 620 HLA-typed donors. Of the approximately 400 genotyped donors, about 84% fell in the genetic ancestry cluster associated with self-reported Caucasian donors. The study aimed to test whether signatures of past pathogen exposure could be identified by cataloging public T cell receptors. The T cell repertoires of around 670 subjects were profiled by immunosequencing and related to cytomegalovirus serostatus. A separate validation cohort of about 110 different subjects was used in addition to the roughly 700-subject first cohort. To predict cytomegalovirus infection status, the study brought together high-throughput TCR immunosequencing, statistical association of individual TCRs with disease status, and machine learning. A later analysis re-examined previously published TCR beta repertoires from 610 or so donors and added high-resolution HLA genotyping to investigate patterns of TCR occurrence. The later analysis used no new phenotypic data to find candidate immune exposures, relying instead on TCR beta sequences and their occurrence across donors. To decide whether each TCR beta V gene segment behaved as functional or pseudogenic, an earlier analysis of some 600 of the donors relied on high-throughput TCR beta sequencing. Donor age, sex, ethnicity and CMV serostatus were collected together with the repertoire data. Genome-wide SNP genotypes for about 55% of the roughly 670 donors were used in a later genetic analysis, which treated that subset as a discovery cohort. All discovery cohort repertoires had been generated on a single sequencing platform. HLA typing covered class I and class II loci at four-digit resolution. Typing coverage varied by locus: roughly 629-640 donors for A, B, C, DRB1 and DQB1; 522 for DQA1; around 610 for DPA1; some 470 for DPB1. Because of strong linkage in the cohort, roughly five DR-DQ haplotypes were treated as single units for association and clustering. On average, roughly 240,000 unique TCR beta nucleotide sequences were sequenced per donor among a few hundred genotyped donors of the cohort, with roughly 18% of those sequences being non-productive. The paper as a whole reports these results and caveats: Compared with the roughly 600-donor mean, donors in an Asian-associated ancestry cluster had fewer N-insertions in productive TCRs, according to a later genetic analysis. The study listed 150 to 200 TCR beta chains as associated with cytomegalovirus. A cluster of highly shared sequence variants was judged likely to be a technical artifact of the sequencing pipeline. In a later analysis, most CMV-associated TCR beta chains were found to appear HLA-restricted, with HLA associations seemingly driven largely by CMV exposure. HLA typing was unavailable for some donors at each locus, so association tests used only the typed subset. A further reported finding was that TCR beta sequences accurately predicted the HLA-A and HLA-B alleles for most subjects in the first cohort. Because counts were too low, roughly 18 rarely observed V segments, including chromosome 9 orphons, were left out of the earlier analysis of some 640 of the donors. A later genetic analysis associated a missense DCLRE1C variant with V-gene and J-gene trimming of TCR beta chains, and an independent cohort replicated the association. In an earlier analysis of roughly 560 of the donors, most TCR beta V segments were observed in productive rearrangements about 87% or about 30% of the time, broadly matching IMGT annotations. Immune exposure information for the cohort was limited to CMV serostatus. Correlated functional status among segregating V segments might be attributable to linkage disequilibrium, but an unknown experimental factor could not be ruled out. At a false discovery rate of 0.05, a later analysis linked 16,951 TCR beta sequences to specific HLA alleles. Presence/absence analyses assumed roughly uniform sequencing depth across donors, an assumption that may not hold. Compared with equally common non-associated chains, HLA-associated TCR beta chains in a later analysis were more clonally expanded and had lower generation probabilities. In this cohort, only TCR beta chains were sequenced, and detectable features were limited by the absence of alpha or paired-chain data. The 87-base-pair reads could not distinguish some IMGT-functional V segments, including TRBV6-2 and TRBV6-3, so those segments were excluded. When HLA alleles, especially DR and DQ, strongly co-occurred, attributing TCR associations to individual alleles was difficult. A few of the identified cytomegalovirus-associated TCR beta chains were confirmed in vitro to be specific for cytomegalovirus antigens. In a later analysis, TCR association rates were found to vary across HLA loci, with the most associated TCRs seen for DRB1 alleles and the fewest for HLA-C alleles. The classifier was reported to diagnose cytomegalovirus status with high specificity and sensitivity in both the original cohort and the validation cohort. Several of the top co-occurrence clusters appeared to be linked to parvovirus B19, influenza, CMV and Epstein-Barr virus, according to a later analysis. The authors suggested that the approach could potentially be generalized to other disease states and immunological phenotypes. Most TCR sequences were seen in very few donors, while some public TCRs were found in many individuals.

The library was made by the immunoSEQ multiplex PCR assay. The multiplex PCR relied on a mix of 60 forward primers for TCR Vbeta segments and 13 reverse primers for TCR Jbeta segments. The CDR3 region of rearranged TCR beta genes was amplified from genomic DNA by a multiplex PCR assay. Amplified TCR beta libraries were sequenced as 87-base-pair reads on the Illumina HiSeq System. The authors' pipeline ran thus. In a later analysis, approximately 74 million unique TCR beta chains were counted across the roughly 670 repertoires, and approximately 11 million of these chains were shared by at least two donors. Raw reads were error-corrected and collapsed into unique sequences with a nearest-neighbor algorithm that merged closely related sequences to remove PCR and sequencing errors. To assign V, D and J gene segments, CDR3 sequences were aligned to IMGT reference sequences. For a sequence to be retained, a match of at least six nucleotides was required to both a V gene segment and a J gene segment. A rearrangement counted as productive if the CDR3 had no stop codons and remained in frame with V and J, and every other rearrangement counted as non-productive. CDR3 was defined according to IMGT convention as the region running from the second conserved V-encoded cysteine to the conserved J-encoded phenylalanine. The earlier analysis of 587 of the donors excluded any sequence lacking an unambiguous match to a single V gene segment. An earlier analysis of just under 600 of the donors called V segments functional above 56.7% productive rearrangements and segregating when the between-donor standard deviation exceeded 5%. A statistical classification framework was developed to diagnose cytomegalovirus status using the catalog of TCR beta chain sequences. In a later analysis, V and J genes were assigned by comparing TCR nucleotide sequences against IMGT/GENE-DB human TR gene sequences. The TCRdist pipeline was used in a later analysis to assign CDR3 sequences and most-parsimonious VDJ recombination scenarios. In a later analysis, each TCR beta chain was defined by its CDR3 amino acid sequence together with its V-gene family, and reads without a unique V-gene family were excluded. In a later analysis, 450 to 600 highly shared, low-generation-probability nucleotide sequences were removed to address suspected cross-contamination and a sequencing artifact. In a later analysis, a clonal expansion index was calculated for each public chain from normalized within-repertoire ranks of inferred template counts. A later analysis computed generation probabilities with a VDJ recombination model fitted to out-of-frame rearrangements, and checked the results against IGoR. In a later analysis, hypergeometric tests were used to score TCR-TCR, TCR-HLA and TCR-CMV co-occurrence, with a repertoire-size bias correction applied to TCR pairs. A later analysis estimated false discovery rates by permuting HLA or CMV assignments 20 times. In a later analysis, co-occurring TCRs were grouped using DBSCAN, and TCRdist sequence similarity was added for clustering within HLA-allele-positive subsets. Repertoires with fewer than 30,000 or more than 120,000 public chains, plus five repertoires with anomalous nucleotide sharing, were excluded from co-occurrence clustering. The source is immuneACCESS, and TCRdb retained only in-frame sequences with V and J called. Part of the clones is not carried over; for the studies checked, unresolved V genes explain less than half of this, and the remainder is unexplained. D and trimming come from the DNA, and the V and J calls and clone size come from that table. For this sample the table gives 150,000 to 200,000 clones, of which almost 80% were detected only once. The ten most abundant clones make up approximately 0.89% of the sample.

The cohort comprised some 700 healthy bone marrow donors. At the time of sampling, every cohort member was nominally healthy, though immune exposures that went unrecorded were likely present. The donor tested CMV seropositive, placing the donor among the 289 seropositive members of the cohort. A peripheral blood sample was provided by each donor, and peripheral blood mononuclear cells were used for TCR beta sequencing. Genomic DNA was extracted from the blood cell samples with the Qiagen DNeasy Blood Extraction Kit. Details on this clone: There is no known antigen for this receptor. Base quality data are lacking; no much larger clone is found one base away.

The V end loses 6 bases and the J end loses 6 bases, and a stretch of 15 bases separates them. The CDR1 and CDR2 encoded by the germline V gene are SGHTA and FQGNSA. Measured from the cysteine to the phenylalanine, the CDR3 is 14 residues long. The read is trimmed to its CDR3 DNA, 42 bases read in frame from base 1. Sequencing was performed on PBMCs. The TCR comes from a woman aged 45-59 years in good health and CMV-seropositive. The V and J segments used are TRBV7-2 and TRBJ2-4; TRBD2 could be the D gene, as 5 bases match. In nucleotide form, the sequence is TGTGCCAGCAGGCTAACGAATGGAGGAAACATTCAGTACTTC. Its protein is CASRLTNGGNIQYF.